The next 26 T cell receptor beta chains were all read from a single sample in a study of blood T cell repertoires in COVID-19. Clones were sequenced by immunoSEQ multiplex PCR, and TCRdb holds only the in-frame ones, with some missing. Here the sample spans some 71,000 clones, approximately 90% being singletons. Input material: peripheral blood. Receptors originate from a woman aged 18 to 35 with acute or convalescent COVID-19.

This sequence joins TRBV13 and TRBJ2-5; TRBD1 matches at 7 bases. With V trimmed by 4 bases and J by 3 bases, 5 bases remained unmatched. The CDR3 is made up of 14 amino acids. Germline values: CDR1 PRHDT, CDR2 FYEKMQ (reference sequence). For the CDR3, the DNA is TGTGCCAGCAGCTACCGGGACAGTGAAGAGACCCAGTACTTC. Translated: CASSYRDSEETQYF. The variable domain in full, completed from reference TRBV13 and TRBJ2-5, reads AAGVIQSPRHLIKEKRETATLKCYPIPRHDTVYWYQQGPGQDPQFLISFYEKMQSDKGSIPDRFSAQQFSDYHSELNMSSLELGDSALYFCASSYRDSEETQYFGPGTRLLVL.

This clone appeared a single time. J is TRBJ2-7 and V is TRBV11-3; TRBD1 matches at 9 bases. Trimming took 5 bases from V and 7 from J; bases not matched to a gene: 12. The CDR3 length is 15 residues. Germline V gene lookup returns CDR1 SGHNT and CDR2 YENEEA. CDR3 residues: CASSAHKDRGGEQYF. CDR3 sequence (DNA): TGTGCCAGCAGCGCACACAAGGACAGGGGCGGAGAGCAGTACTTC.

V is TRBV29-1 and J is TRBJ1-2, with D maybe TRBD1 (5 bases). The CDR3 extends over 13 amino acids. Germline values: CDR1 SQVTM, CDR2 ANQGSEA. The V end was cut by 4 bases, the J end by 5 bases, with 14 bases between. The chain's CDR3 is CSVGNFGGYGYTF. The CDR3 DNA is TGCAGCGTTGGAAATTTCGGGGGATATGGCTACACCTTC.

This chain uses TRBV6-6 with TRBJ1-6; 10 bases fit TRBD1. The CDR3 is 15 residues long. CDR1 and CDR2 from the germline V gene are MNHNY and SVGAGI (reference sequence). Trimming took 6 bases from V and 4 from J; bases not matched to a gene: 3. In DNA form, the CDR3 reads TGTGCCAGCAGGGGGGGACAGGGGTATAATTCACCCCTCCACTTT. This gives the protein CASRGGQGYNSPLHF.

This sequence joins TRBV6-5 and TRBJ2-3; 10 bases are a match to TRBD2. J lost 3 bases, V lost 8 bases, and 8 bases had no gene match. This CDR3 region has 15 residues. CDR1 and CDR2 (germline): MNHEY, SVGAGI. CDR3 sequence reads: CASYGLAGATDTQYF. In DNA, the CDR3 is TGTGCCAGCTATGGGCTAGCGGGAGCTACAGATACGCAGTATTTT.

The V call is TRBV2, the J call TRBJ2-3, with 8 nucleotides matching TRBD2. Looked up from germline, CDR1 is SNHLY and CDR2 is FYNNEI. J gave up 0 bases and V 7 bases, and 12 bases lay outside the gene matches. CDR3 length: 17 residues. The CDR3 sequence: CASMELAGGGSTDTQYF. The CDR3 DNA follows: TGTGCCAGCATGGAGCTAGCGGGCGGAGGCAGCACAGATACGCAGTATTTT.

The chain links TRBV7-8 to TRBJ1-2; D gene uncertain. The CDR3 consists of 15 residues. Germline CDR1 is SGHVS and CDR2 is FQNEAQ. V shed 0 bases and J shed 4 bases, with 12 bases lying between them. CDR3 in DNA: TGTGCCAGCAGCTTAGCCCGGGTGGGAGTCTATGGCTACACCTTC. This encodes CASSLARVGVYGYTF.

This sequence joins TRBV5-1 and TRBJ2-7; the match to TRBD2 covers 7 bases. This CDR3 spans 15 amino acids. The V gene end was trimmed by 0 bases and the J gene end by 5 bases; junction bases not matched to a gene: 8. The germline gives CDR1 SGHRS, CDR2 YFSETQ. DNA for the CDR3: TGCGCCAGCAGCTTGGCTGACCCGGGGAGGGACGAGCAGTACTTC. This gives the protein CASSLADPGRDEQYF.

The gene calls are TRBV2 and TRBJ1-2; D unclear. Germline loops: CDR1 SNHLY, CDR2 FYNNEI. The CDR3 runs to 15 residues. V was clipped by 1 base and J by 1 base, with 10 bases between them. CDR3 bases: TGTGCCAGCAGTGAAGTTCCAGGTTATAACTATGGCTACACCTTC. Its translation: CASSEVPGYNYGYTF.

V and J are TRBV6-1 and TRBJ2-7; D uncertain. The CDR3 extends over 16 amino acids. Deletions cut 4 bases from V and 2 bases from J, with 18 bases between. The germline gives CDR1 MNHNS, CDR2 SASEGT. The CDR3 region is CASSVGSGASTYEQYF. The CDR3 DNA reads as TGTGCCAGCAGTGTGGGTAGTGGAGCCTCAACCTACGAGCAGTACTTC.

V and J are TRBV19 and TRBJ1-5; 7 positions agree with TRBD1. The CDR3 extends over 15 amino acids. The germline CDR1 and CDR2 sequences are LNHDA and SQIVND (reference sequence). J gave up 6 bases and V 2 bases, and 7 bases lay outside the gene matches. CDR3 residues: CASSIRVGGGQPQHF. CDR3 bases: TGTGCCAGTAGTATAAGGGTAGGGGGCGGTCAGCCCCAGCATTTT.

Points on this clone: An end of the junction differs from the germline gene, which may be a read error. The V gene is TRBV5-5, the J gene TRBJ1-2, with 9 bases identical to TRBD1. Germline loops: CDR1 SGHKS, CDR2 YYEKEE (reference sequence). The CDR3 length is 14 residues. This CDR3 reads CASSLIMGGQGSFF. The CDR3 region has the DNA TGTGCCAGCAGCTTGATAATGGGGGGACAGGGCAGCTTCTTC.

This chain connects TRBV5-4 to TRBJ1-2, with D tentatively TRBD1 (6 bases). V was clipped by 3 bases and J by 7 bases, with 19 bases between them. The V gene's germline CDR1 is SGHNT and CDR2 YYREEE (reference sequence). The CDR3 is 15 amino acids. The CDR3 sequence is CASSWGKGDVSGYTF. CDR3 bases: TGTGCCAGCAGCTGGGGGAAGGGGGACGTCAGTGGCTACACCTTC.

V usage is TRBV5-6 and J usage is TRBJ2-5; 11 nucleotides align to TRBD2. V lost 1 base and J lost 5; bases outside the gene matches: 4. This CDR3 spans 15 amino acids. The germline gives CDR1 SGHDT, CDR2 YYEEEE. Written as DNA, the CDR3 is TGTGCCAGCAGCTTGCGTAGCGGGGGGGCTGAGACCCAGTACTTC. Translation: CASSLRSGGAETQYF.

This rearrangement joins TRBV29-1 to TRBJ1-5; D is perhaps TRBD1 (5 bases). This CDR3 spans 13 amino acids. V was trimmed by 7 bases and J by 4 bases, leaving 14 bases between them. Germline loops: CDR1 SQVTM, CDR2 ANQGSEA. The CDR3: CSASLDSNQPQHF. Written as DNA, the CDR3 is TGCAGCGCCTCCCTCGACAGTAATCAGCCCCAGCATTTT.

As for this clone: Other DNA sequences from this sample encode an identical CDR3 as well. The chain is built from TRBV30 and TRBJ1-6, with 7 bases identical to TRBD1. J was trimmed by 8 bases and V by 3 bases; bases with no gene match: 4. Germline V CDR1 and CDR2: GTSNPN, SVGIG (reference sequence). The CDR3 length is 13 residues. The CDR3 DNA reads TGTGCCTGGAGCCGGGACAGAGATTCACCCCTCCACTTT. This encodes CAWSRDRDSPLHF.

This chain links TRBV2 with TRBJ2-1; 14 bases are a match to TRBD2. Germline V lookup: CDR1 SNHLY, CDR2 FYNNEI. V was clipped by 4 bases and J by 2 bases; unmatched bases: 7. The CDR3 extends over 18 amino acids. The CDR3 DNA reads as TGTGCCAGCAGTGGGACTAGCGGGGGGCCCAACCCCTACAATGAGCAGTTCTTC. This sequence encodes CASSGTSGGPNPYNEQFF. Looking up the rest from reference TRBV2 and TRBJ2-1 gives the full variable domain: EPEVTQTPSHQVTQMGQEVILRCVPISNHLYFYWYRQILGQKVEFLVSFYNNEISEKSEIFDDQFSVERPDGSNFTLKIRSTKLEDSAMYFCASSGTSGGPNPYNEQFFGPGTRLTVL.

This clone was observed once. The chain couples TRBV28 to TRBJ1-6; 9 bases map to TRBD1. Trimming cost V 5 bases and J 10 bases; bases outside gene matches: 6. Germline V CDR1 and CDR2: MDHEN, SYDVKM. The CDR3 runs 14 residues. The chain's CDR3 is CASSKGQGDSPLHF. In DNA form, the CDR3 reads TGTGCCAGCAGTAAGGGACAGGGAGACTCACCCCTCCACTTT.

This chain connects TRBV20-1 to TRBJ2-3; the match to TRBD2 covers 11 bases. This CDR3 spans 14 amino acids. CDR1 is DFQATT and CDR2 is SNEGSKA in the germline V gene (reference sequence). The junction had 2 bases not matched to a gene; V was cut back by 3 bases and J by 3 bases. The CDR3 sequence is CSASSGRETDTQYF. The CDR3, as DNA: TGCAGTGCTAGTAGCGGGAGGGAGACAGATACGCAGTATTTT.

This chain uses TRBV7-2 with TRBJ1-1; 9 bases are shared with TRBD1. The CDR3 totals 16 residues. CDR1 is SGHTA and CDR2 is FQGNSA in the germline V gene. The J segment lost 1 base and the V segment lost 2 bases, leaving 5 bases of the junction unmatched. The CDR3, as DNA: TGTGCCAGCAGCTTACCGACAGGGGGTGGGAACACTGAAGCTTTCTTT. Protein product: CASSLPTGGGNTEAFF.

The rearrangement uses TRBV3-1 (or the pseudogene TRBV3-2) and TRBJ1-2, with 8 nucleotides matching TRBD1. The CDR3 is 15 residues long. CDR1 LGHDT and CDR2 YNNKEL come from the germline V gene (reference sequence). Unmatched junction bases numbered 5, after V lost 1 base and J lost 4 bases. CDR3: CASSQGAGGGYGYTF. CDR3 sequence (DNA): TGTGCCAGCAGCCAAGGCGCAGGGGGCGGCTATGGCTACACCTTC.

The CDR3 DNA follows: TGCGCCAGCAGCCAAGATCAGAGGTGGAAATTCCCAGGGGAGACCCAGTACTTC. It yields the protein CASSQDQRWKFPGETQYF. The chain combines TRBV4-1 with TRBJ2-5; maybe TRBD1 (5 bases). V was clipped by 0 bases and J by 5 bases, with 22 bases between them. Per germline, CDR1 MGHRA and CDR2 YSYEKL. The CDR3 sequence is 18 residues long.

The chain uses TRBV15 and TRBJ1-2; a weak D match, TRBD1 (6 bases). The CDR3 runs to 17 residues. V was pared by 1 base and J by 2 bases, with 17 bases between. Germline V lookup: CDR1 LNHNV, CDR2 YYDKDF (reference sequence). CDR3 in amino acids: CATSRATAGGGNYGYTF. Here the CDR3 DNA reads TGTGCCACCAGCAGAGCTACCGCGGGAGGGGGAAACTATGGCTACACCTTC.

This clone came up once. This chain uses TRBV28 with TRBJ1-1; D unclear. CDR3 length: 14 amino acids. V was shortened by 5 bases and J by 2 bases, with 12 bases between the two germline ends. Germline V gene sequence: CDR1 MDHEN, CDR2 SYDVKM. The CDR3 is CASSTPGLNTEAFF. CDR3 bases: TGTGCCAGCAGTACCCCCGGACTAAACACTGAAGCTTTCTTT. Drawing the rest from reference TRBV28 and TRBJ1-1, the complete variable domain is DVKVTQSSRYLVKRTGEKVFLECVQDMDHENMFWYRQDPGLGLRLIYFSYDVKMKEKGDIPEGYSVSREKKERFSLILESASTNQTSMYLCASSTPGLNTEAFFGQGTRLTVV.

The chain uses TRBV2 and TRBJ1-6; no definite D call. This CDR3 is 15 amino acids long. Trimming took off 6 bases at V and 2 bases at J, with 11 bases between the two ends. Germline loops: CDR1 SNHLY, CDR2 FYNNEI. For the CDR3, the DNA is TGTGCCAGCAGCGAGGAGGCAGCCTATAATTCACCCCTCCACTTT. Its translation: CASSEEAAYNSPLHF.

The rearrangement links TRBV2 to TRBJ2-2, with 9 bases that match TRBD1. Trimming removed 10 bases from V and 1 base from J; junction bases left unmatched: 22. The CDR3 has 20 amino acids. The germline CDR1 and CDR2 sequences are SNHLY and FYNNEI. The CDR3 DNA reads as TGTGCCATTACAATTCTTCCCACGGGACAGGGCGCCTTGAACACCGGGGAGCTGTTTTTT. Its translation is CAITILPTGQGALNTGELFF.